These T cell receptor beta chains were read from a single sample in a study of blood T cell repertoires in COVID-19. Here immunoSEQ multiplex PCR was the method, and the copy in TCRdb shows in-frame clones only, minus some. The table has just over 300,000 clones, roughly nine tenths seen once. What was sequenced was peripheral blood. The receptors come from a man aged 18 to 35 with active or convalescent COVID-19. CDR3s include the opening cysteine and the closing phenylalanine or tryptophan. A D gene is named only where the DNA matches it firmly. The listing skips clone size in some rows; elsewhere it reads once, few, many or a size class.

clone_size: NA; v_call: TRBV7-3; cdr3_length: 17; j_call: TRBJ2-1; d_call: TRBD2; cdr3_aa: CASSPGTSGSAYNEQFF; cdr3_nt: TGTGCCAGCAGCCCCGGGACTAGCGGGAGCGCCTACAATGAGCAGTTCTTC
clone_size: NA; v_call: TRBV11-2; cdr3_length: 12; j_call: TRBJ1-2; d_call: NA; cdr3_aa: CASSSQGNGYTF; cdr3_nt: TGTGCCAGCAGCTCTCAGGGGAATGGCTACACCTTC
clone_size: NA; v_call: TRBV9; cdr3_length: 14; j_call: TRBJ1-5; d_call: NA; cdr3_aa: CASSSEYSNQPQHF; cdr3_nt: TGTGCCAGCAGCTCCGAGTATAGCAATCAGCCCCAGCATTTT
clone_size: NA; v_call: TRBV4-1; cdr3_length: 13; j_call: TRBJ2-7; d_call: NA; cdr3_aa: CASSHLVGDEQYF; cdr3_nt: TGCGCCAGCAGCCATCTCGTAGGGGACGAGCAGTACTTC
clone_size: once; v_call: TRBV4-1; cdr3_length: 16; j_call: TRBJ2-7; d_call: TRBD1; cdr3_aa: CASSQLTGGGQGEQYF; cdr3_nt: TGCGCCAGCAGCCAACTCACAGGGGGCGGTCAAGGGGAGCAGTACTTC
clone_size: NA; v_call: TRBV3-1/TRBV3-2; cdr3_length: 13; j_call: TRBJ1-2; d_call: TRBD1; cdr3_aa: CASSQGQGRGYTF; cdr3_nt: TGTGCCAGCAGCCAAGGACAGGGGCGGGGCTACACCTTC
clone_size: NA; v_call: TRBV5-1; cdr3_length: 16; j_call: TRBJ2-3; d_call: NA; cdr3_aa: CASSSESGRGTDTQYF; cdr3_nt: TGCGCCAGCAGCTCCGAATCCGGGAGAGGCACAGATACGCAGTATTTT
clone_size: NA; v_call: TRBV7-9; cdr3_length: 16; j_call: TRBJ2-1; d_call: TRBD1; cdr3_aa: CASSLGGQTLYNEQFF; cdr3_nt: TGTGCCAGCAGCTTAGGGGGACAGACTCTTTACAATGAGCAGTTCTTC
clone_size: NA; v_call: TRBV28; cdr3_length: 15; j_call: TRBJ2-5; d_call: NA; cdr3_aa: CASSYAGGRGETQYF; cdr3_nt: TGTGCCAGCAGTTATGCTGGGGGCCGGGGCGAGACCCAGTACTTC
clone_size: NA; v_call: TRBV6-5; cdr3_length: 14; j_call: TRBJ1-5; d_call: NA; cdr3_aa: CATTRVHSNQPQHF; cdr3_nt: TGTGCCACCACCAGGGTTCATAGCAATCAGCCCCAGCATTTT
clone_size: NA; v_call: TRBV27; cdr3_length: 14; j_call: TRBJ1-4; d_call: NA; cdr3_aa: CASGTGRGNEKLFF; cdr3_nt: TGTGCCAGCGGAACAGGAAGGGGTAATGAAAAACTGTTTTTT
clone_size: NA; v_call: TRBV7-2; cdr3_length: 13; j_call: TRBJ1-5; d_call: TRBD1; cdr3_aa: CASSIDRGQPQHF; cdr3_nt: TGTGCCAGCAGCATAGACAGGGGTCAGCCCCAGCATTTT
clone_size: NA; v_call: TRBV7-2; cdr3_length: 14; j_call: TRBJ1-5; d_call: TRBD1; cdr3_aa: CASSLRSGDRPQHF; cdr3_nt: TGTGCCAGCAGCTTAAGGTCTGGGGACAGACCCCAGCATTTT
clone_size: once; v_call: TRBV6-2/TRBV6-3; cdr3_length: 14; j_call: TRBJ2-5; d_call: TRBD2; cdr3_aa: CASSHSGEQETQYF; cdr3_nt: TGTGCCAGCAGTCATAGCGGGGAACAAGAGACCCAGTACTTC
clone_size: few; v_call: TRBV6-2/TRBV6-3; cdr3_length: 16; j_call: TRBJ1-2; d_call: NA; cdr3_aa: CASSYSQTSWRSGYTF; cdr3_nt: TGTGCCAGCAGTTACTCTCAGACCAGCTGGAGGAGCGGCTACACCTTC
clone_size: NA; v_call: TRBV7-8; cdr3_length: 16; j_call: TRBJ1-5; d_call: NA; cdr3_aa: CASSLLGGGVDQPQHF; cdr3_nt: TGTGCCAGCAGCTTACTCGGGGGAGGTGTCGATCAGCCCCAGCATTTT
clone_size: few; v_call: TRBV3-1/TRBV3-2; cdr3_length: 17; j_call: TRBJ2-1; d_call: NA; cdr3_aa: CASSQDRSARTYNEQFF; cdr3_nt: TGTGCCAGCAGCCAAGATCGATCAGCGAGAACCTACAATGAGCAGTTCTTC
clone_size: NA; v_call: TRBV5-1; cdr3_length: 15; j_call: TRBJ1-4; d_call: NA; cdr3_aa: CASSLKPGVVEKLFF; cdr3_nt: TGCGCCAGCAGCTTGAAGCCAGGGGTAGTGGAAAAACTGTTTTTT
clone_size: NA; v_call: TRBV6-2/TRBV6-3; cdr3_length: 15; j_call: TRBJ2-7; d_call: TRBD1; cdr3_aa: CASSSGTGRSNEQYF; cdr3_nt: TGTGCCAGCAGTTCCGGGACAGGGCGTTCTAACGAGCAGTACTTC
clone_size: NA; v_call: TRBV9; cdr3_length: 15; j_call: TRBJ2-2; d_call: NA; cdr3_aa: CASSVAGVRDGELFF; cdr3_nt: TGTGCCAGCAGCGTAGCGGGGGTACGAGACGGGGAGCTGTTTTTT
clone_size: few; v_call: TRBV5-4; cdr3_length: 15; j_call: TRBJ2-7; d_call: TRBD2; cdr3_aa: CASSREGLSTYEQYF; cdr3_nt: TGTGCCAGCAGCCGGGAGGGCCTCTCGACCTACGAGCAGTACTTC
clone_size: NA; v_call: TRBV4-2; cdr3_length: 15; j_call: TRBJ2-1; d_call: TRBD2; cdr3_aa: CASSQRLADGREQFF; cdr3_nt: TGTGCCAGCAGCCAAAGGCTAGCGGACGGTAGGGAGCAGTTCTTC
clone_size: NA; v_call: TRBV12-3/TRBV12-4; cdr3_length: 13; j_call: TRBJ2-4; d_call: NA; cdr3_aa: CASSSRTVNIQYF; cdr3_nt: TGTGCCAGCAGTTCAAGGACAGTAAACATTCAGTACTTC
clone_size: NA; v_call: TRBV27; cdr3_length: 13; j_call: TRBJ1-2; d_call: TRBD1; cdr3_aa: CASSRQGKDGYTF; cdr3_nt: TGTGCCAGCAGTCGACAGGGGAAGGATGGCTACACCTTC
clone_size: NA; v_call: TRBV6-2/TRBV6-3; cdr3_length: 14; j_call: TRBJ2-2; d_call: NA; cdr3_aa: CAGSKGLNTGELFF; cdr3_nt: TGTGCCGGCAGTAAGGGACTTAACACCGGGGAGCTGTTTTTT
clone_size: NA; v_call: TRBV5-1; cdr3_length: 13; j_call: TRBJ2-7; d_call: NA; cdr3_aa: CASSYQGNYEQYF; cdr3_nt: TGCGCCAGCAGCTATCAGGGGAACTACGAGCAGTACTTC
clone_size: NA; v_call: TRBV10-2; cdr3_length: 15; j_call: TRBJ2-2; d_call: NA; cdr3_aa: CASRSTVANTGELFF; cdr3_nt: TGCGCCAGCAGGTCTACTGTTGCGAACACCGGGGAGCTGTTTTTT
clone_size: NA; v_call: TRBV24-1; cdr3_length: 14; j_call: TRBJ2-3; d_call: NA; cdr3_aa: CATSDLQYTDTQYF; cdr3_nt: TGTGCCACCAGTGATTTACAGTACACAGATACGCAGTATTTT
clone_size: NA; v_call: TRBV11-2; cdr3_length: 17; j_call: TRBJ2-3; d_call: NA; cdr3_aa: CASSPSGGAFSTDTQYF; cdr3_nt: TGTGCCAGCAGCCCCTCGGGGGGCGCGTTCAGCACAGATACGCAGTATTTT
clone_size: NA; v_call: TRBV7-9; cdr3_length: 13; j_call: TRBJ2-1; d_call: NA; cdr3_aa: CASSSEGANEQFF; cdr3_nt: TGTGCCAGCAGCTCAGAGGGTGCCAATGAGCAGTTCTTC
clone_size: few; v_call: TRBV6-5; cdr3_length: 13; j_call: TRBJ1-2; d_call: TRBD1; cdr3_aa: CASKGTGNYGYTF; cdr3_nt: TGTGCCAGCAAAGGGACAGGAAACTATGGCTACACCTTC
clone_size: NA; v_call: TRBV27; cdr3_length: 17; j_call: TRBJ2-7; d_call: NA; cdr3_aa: CASSFKGQGLSAYEQYF; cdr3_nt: TGTGCCAGCAGTTTTAAGGGGCAGGGACTGTCCGCCTACGAGCAGTACTTC
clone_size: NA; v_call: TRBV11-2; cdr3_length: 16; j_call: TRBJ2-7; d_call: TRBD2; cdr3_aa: CASSPGPSGGLYEQYF; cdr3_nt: TGTGCCAGCAGCCCAGGCCCCAGCGGGGGCCTCTACGAGCAGTACTTC
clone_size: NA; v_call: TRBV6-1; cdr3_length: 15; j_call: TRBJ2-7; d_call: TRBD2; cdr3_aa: CASSELAGGPSEQYF; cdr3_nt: TGTGCCAGCAGTGAACTAGCGGGGGGGCCGAGCGAGCAGTACTTC
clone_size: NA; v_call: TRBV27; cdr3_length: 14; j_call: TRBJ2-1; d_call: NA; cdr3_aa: CASSPWKGGNEQFF; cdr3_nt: TGTGCCAGCAGTCCGTGGAAGGGGGGGAATGAGCAGTTCTTC
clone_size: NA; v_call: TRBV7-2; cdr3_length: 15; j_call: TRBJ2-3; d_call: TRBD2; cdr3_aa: CASSQGTSVTDTQYF; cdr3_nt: TGTGCCAGCAGCCAAGGGACTAGCGTCACAGATACGCAGTATTTT
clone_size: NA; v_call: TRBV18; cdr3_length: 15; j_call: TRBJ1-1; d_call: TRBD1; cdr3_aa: CASSGTGISNTEAFF; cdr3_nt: TGTGCCAGCTCCGGGACAGGGATATCGAACACTGAAGCTTTCTTT
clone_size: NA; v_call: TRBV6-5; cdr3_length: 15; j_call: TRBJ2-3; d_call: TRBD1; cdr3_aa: CASSPRDREVDTQYF; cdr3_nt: TGTGCCAGCAGTCCAAGGGACAGGGAGGTAGATACGCAGTATTTT
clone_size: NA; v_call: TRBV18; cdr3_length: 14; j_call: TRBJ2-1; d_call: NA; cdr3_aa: CASSPQKGVNEQFF; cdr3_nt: TGTGCCAGCTCACCGCAGAAAGGGGTCAATGAGCAGTTCTTC
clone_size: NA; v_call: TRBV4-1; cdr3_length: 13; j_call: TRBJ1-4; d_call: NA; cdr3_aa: CASSQILGEKLFF; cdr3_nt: TGCGCCAGCAGCCAGATACTAGGGGAAAAACTGTTTTTT
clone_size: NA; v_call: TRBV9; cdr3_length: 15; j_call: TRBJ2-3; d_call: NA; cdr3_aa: CASSFAGTVADTQYF; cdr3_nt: TGTGCCAGCAGCTTCGCCGGGACTGTGGCAGATACGCAGTATTTT
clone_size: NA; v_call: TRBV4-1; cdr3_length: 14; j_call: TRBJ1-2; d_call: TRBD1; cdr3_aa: CASSQGDRDGGYTF; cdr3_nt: TGCGCCAGCAGCCAAGGGGACAGGGACGGAGGCTACACCTTC
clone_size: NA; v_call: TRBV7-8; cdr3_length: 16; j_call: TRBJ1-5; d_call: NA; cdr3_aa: CASSSDRGTLSTAQHF; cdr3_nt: TGTGCCAGCAGCTCGGACCGGGGGACGCTCTCCACGGCCCAGCATTTT
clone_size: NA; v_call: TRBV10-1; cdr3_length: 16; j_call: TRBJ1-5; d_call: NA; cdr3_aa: CASSELEGSSNQPQHF; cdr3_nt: TGCGCCAGCAGTGAGTTGGAGGGATCGAGCAATCAGCCCCAGCATTTT
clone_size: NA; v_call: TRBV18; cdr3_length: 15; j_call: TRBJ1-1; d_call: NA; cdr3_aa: CASSPGTGGTTEAFF; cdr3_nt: TGTGCCAGCTCACCAGGGACGGGAGGAACCACTGAAGCTTTCTTT
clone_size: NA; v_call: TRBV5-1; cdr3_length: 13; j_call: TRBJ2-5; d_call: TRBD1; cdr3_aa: CASSLTGGETQYF; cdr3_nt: TGCGCCAGCAGCTTGACAGGGGGAGAGACCCAGTACTTC
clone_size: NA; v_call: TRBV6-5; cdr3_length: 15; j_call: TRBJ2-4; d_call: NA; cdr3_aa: CASSSFSFPKNIQYF; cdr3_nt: TGTGCCAGCAGTTCCTTCAGTTTTCCCAAAAACATTCAGTACTTC
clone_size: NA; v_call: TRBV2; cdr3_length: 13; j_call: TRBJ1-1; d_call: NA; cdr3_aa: CASSRDLLDEAFF; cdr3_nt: TGTGCCAGCAGTAGAGACTTATTAGATGAAGCTTTCTTT
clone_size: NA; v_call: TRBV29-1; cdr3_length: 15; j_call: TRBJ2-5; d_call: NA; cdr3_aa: CSVATLQAYQETQYF; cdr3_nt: TGCAGCGTTGCCACCTTACAGGCTTACCAAGAGACCCAGTACTTC